The 29 T cell receptor beta chains listed next were all sequenced from one sample in a study of T cell repertoires in cytomegalovirus infection (dated by TCRdb to between 2018 and 2021). In the paper's terms, the treatment or condition label means: in vitro stimulation with specific CMV peptide epitopes to enrich CMV-specific T cells. TCRdb names Illumina HiSeq 1500 as the instrument used. In-frame beta chains were kept once TCRdb had trimmed the public reads at Q25 with fastp and called clones with MiXCR. Every distinct CDR3 protein forms one entry, paired with its most common genes and DNA. This sample holds 110,000 to 150,000 distinct CDR3 sequences; over 25% were observed only once. About 52% of the sample is held by the ten biggest clonotypes. The antigens for these receptors are not known. The source was CD8+ T cells from cultured PBMCs, collected from culture after CMV antigen stimulation. Receptors were obtained from a human donor in good health (CMV status not recorded). Some clones in this sample may be carry-over from other donors' samples.

The chain employs TRBV28 and TRBJ2-5, with D perhaps being TRBD1 or TRBD2 (5 bases each). The CDR3 has 12 residues. In germline, CDR1 is MDHEN, CDR2 SYDVKM. Trimming removed 9 bases from V and 6 bases from J, with 14 bases in between. The CDR3 loop is CASHQGDKTQYF. The CDR3 nucleotides are TGTGCCAGTCACCAGGGAGACAAGACCCAGTACTTC. Together with reference TRBV28 and TRBJ2-5, the CDR3 gives the full variable domain: DVKVTQSSRYLVKRTGEKVFLECVQDMDHENMFWYRQDPGLGLRLIYFSYDVKMKEKGDIPEGYSVSREKKERFSLILESASTNQTSMYLCASHQGDKTQYFGPGTRLLVL.

The rearrangement joins TRBV7-8 to TRBJ1-1, with a possible D match to TRBD1 (6 bases). V dropped 5 bases and J dropped 6 bases, with 19 bases sitting between them. CDR3 length equals 15 residues. CDR1 is SGHVS and CDR2 is FQNEAQ in the germline V gene. This CDR3 reads CASSLTSGGRAEAFF. In DNA, the CDR3 is TGTGCCAGCAGCCTGACCTCGGGGGGGCGGGCTGAAGCTTTCTTT.

In its sample, this clonotype was seen a few times. The V gene is TRBV2, the J gene TRBJ1-6; no clear D gene. V gave up 8 bases and J gave up 6 bases, with 14 bases separating them. This CDR3 region has 14 residues. Looked up from germline, CDR1 is SNHLY and CDR2 is FYNNEI. The CDR3 loop reads CASRRTGSNSPLHF. The DNA for the CDR3 is TGTGCCAGCCGTCGGACGGGTTCTAATTCACCCCTCCACTTT.

The sample holds a few counts of this clonotype. V is TRBV6-5 and J is TRBJ1-5; no clear D gene. CDR1 and CDR2 from the germline V gene are MNHEY and SVGAGI. This CDR3 spans 16 amino acids. The V gene lost 2 bases and the J gene lost 4 bases, with 15 bases spanning the gap. This CDR3 is CASSYRPAGPNQPQHF. The DNA for the CDR3 is TGTGCCAGCAGTTACCGGCCGGCAGGCCCAAATCAGCCCCAGCATTTT.

The chain employs TRBV2 and TRBJ1-6, with 9 positions matching TRBD1. Trimming took 5 bases from V and 6 from J; bases not matched to a gene: 5. This CDR3 region has 15 residues. Germline CDR1 is SNHLY and CDR2 is FYNNEI. The CDR3 DNA reads TGTGCCAGCAGTCACCGGGACAGGGCTAATTCACCCCTCCACTTT. Amino acids: CASSHRDRANSPLHF.

This chain links TRBV9 with TRBJ2-1; TRBD2 matches 11 bases. Germline CDR1 reads SGDLS; CDR2 reads YYNGEE. V was clipped by 0 bases and J by 8 bases; unmatched bases: 7. The CDR3 extends over 16 amino acids. As DNA, the CDR3 is TGTGCCAGCAGCGTAGACCCTAGCGGGGGGTGGTATGAGCAGTTCTTC. It translates to CASSVDPSGGWYEQFF.

In this sample, this clonotype turned up a few times. J is TRBJ2-6 and V is TRBV25-1, with 7 bases lining up with TRBD1. This CDR3 spans 19 amino acids. The J segment lost 4 bases and the V segment lost 4 bases, leaving 16 bases of the junction unmatched. Germline CDR1 MGHDK, CDR2 SYGVNS. CDR3: CASSGYTGVPGTGANVLTF. The CDR3 DNA reads TGTGCCAGCAGTGGGTATACAGGGGTTCCAGGGACCGGGGCCAACGTCCTGACTTTC.

In its sample, this clonotype was seen many times. The chain combines TRBV20-1 with TRBJ1-1; D ambiguous. Trimming took off 5 bases at V and 4 bases at J, with 14 bases between the two ends. Germline V gene sequence: CDR1 DFQATT, CDR2 SNEGSKA (reference sequence). CDR3 length: 13 amino acids. The CDR3 protein is CSAPDPLGTEAFF. CDR3 nucleotide sequence: TGCAGTGCTCCGGACCCCTTGGGCACTGAAGCTTTCTTT.

The rearrangement joins TRBV27 to TRBJ2-1; no clear D gene. V lost 3 bases and J 0 bases, leaving 12 bases between the germline ends. CDR1 MNHEY and CDR2 SMNVEV come from the germline V gene (reference sequence). This CDR3 has 16 residues. CDR3 sequence: CASSFSGGFSYNEQFF. Here the CDR3 DNA reads TGTGCCAGCAGTTTCTCAGGCGGATTCTCCTACAATGAGCAGTTCTTC.

The CDR3 here is CASSSMTAAVNYGYTF. Here the CDR3 DNA reads TGTGCCAGCAGCTCGATGACGGCGGCGGTTAACTATGGCTACACCTTC. This rearrangement joins TRBV7-9 to TRBJ1-2; D ambiguous. CDR1 SEHNR and CDR2 FQNEAQ come from the germline V gene (reference sequence). Between the trimmed V and J ends, which lost 4 bases and 1 base, there was a span of 16 bases. The CDR3 loop spans 16 amino acids.

This chain uses TRBV7-6 with TRBJ2-7; no definite D call. This CDR3 is built from 11 residues. The ends were cut back, 4 bases at V and 3 bases at J, with 4 bases in the middle. CDR1 and CDR2 (germline): SGHVS, FNYEAQ. The CDR3 DNA reads TGTGCCAGCAGCTCGTACTACGAGCAGTACTTC. This sequence encodes CASSSYYEQYF.

V usage is TRBV28 and J usage is TRBJ2-7, with D perhaps assigned TRBD1 or TRBD2 (5 bases each). Trimming left V 5 bases short and J 3 bases short, with 11 bases between. The CDR3 covers 13 residues. Per the germline V gene, CDR1 is MDHEN and CDR2 is SYDVKM. The CDR3 bases are TGTGCCAGCAGTCGGGACGGACTCTACGAGCAGTACTTC. Its translation is CASSRDGLYEQYF.

This clonotype was detected only a few times. The chain joins TRBV6-1 to TRBJ2-1; a weak D match, TRBD2 (7 bases). The length of the CDR3 is 15 residues. From germline, CDR1 is MNHNS and CDR2 SASEGT. V was pared by 7 bases and J by 2 bases, with 15 bases between. The CDR3 loop is CASNSRGGAYNEQFF. The CDR3 bases are TGTGCCAGCAACTCTAGAGGGGGGGCCTACAATGAGCAGTTCTTC.

This clonotype was detected a few times. This rearrangement joins TRBV12-3 or TRBV12-4 to TRBJ2-2; 10 bases line up with TRBD2. The CDR3 has 19 residues. After removal of 5 bases from V and 0 bases from J, the junction contained 12 bases not matched to a gene. CDR3 protein: CASSPNLAGVGPNTGELFF. The CDR3 coding sequence is TGTGCCAGCAGTCCCAATCTAGCGGGGGTAGGACCGAACACCGGGGAGCTGTTTTTT.

The gene calls are TRBV7-8 and TRBJ2-1, with TRBD2 matching 8 bases. This CDR3 contains 16 residues. V lost 1 base to trimming and J lost 4 bases; unmatched junction nucleotides: 6. Germline V CDR1 and CDR2: SGHVS, FQNEAQ. As DNA, the CDR3 is TGTGCCAGCAGCTTAGGAATCGGGGGGGCTTACAATGAGCAGTTCTTC. Translating gives CASSLGIGGAYNEQFF. Full variable domain (rest looked up from reference TRBV7-8 and TRBJ2-1): GAGVSQSPRYKVAKRGQDVALRCDPISGHVSLFWYQQALGQGPEFLTYFQNEAQLDKSGLPSDRFFAERPEGSVSTLKIQRTQQEDSAVYLCASSLGIGGAYNEQFFGPGTRLTVL.

The chain recombines TRBV2 with TRBJ2-1; 9 nucleotides match TRBD2. CDR1 and CDR2 (germline): SNHLY, FYNNEI. CDR3 length: 16 residues. J lost 2 bases, V lost 2 bases, and 4 bases had no gene match. CDR3 sequence reads: CASSEFAGGPYNEQFF. Here the CDR3 DNA reads TGTGCCAGCAGTGAATTTGCGGGGGGGCCCTACAATGAGCAGTTCTTC.

The chain is built from TRBV20-1 and TRBJ2-1, with 11 bases lining up with TRBD2. In germline, CDR1 is DFQATT, CDR2 SNEGSKA (reference sequence). Losses at the gene ends were 6 bases for V and 8 bases for J; bases not matched to a gene: 12. The CDR3 has 15 residues. CDR3 sequence: CSAPGWLAGGDEQFF. CDR3 DNA: TGCAGTGCCCCCGGGTGGCTAGCGGGGGGCGATGAGCAGTTCTTC.

This clonotype was detected many times. The rearrangement links TRBV7-2 to TRBJ1-3, with D unclear. Per germline, CDR1 SGHTA and CDR2 FQGNSA. The V end lost 5 bases, the J end lost 2 bases, and 10 bases lay between the germline ends. The CDR3 loop spans 14 amino acids. The CDR3, as DNA: TGTGCCAGCAGCCCGGGAGCGGCTGGAAACACCATATATTTT. Amino acids: CASSPGAAGNTIYF.

This clonotype is a singleton in its sample. This sequence joins TRBV4-2 and TRBJ2-7, with 8 bases matching TRBD2. The junction had 12 bases not matched to a gene; V was cut back by 1 base and J by 4 bases. CDR1 and CDR2 from the germline V gene are LGHNA and YNFKEQ. CDR3 size: 17 residues. The CDR3 is CASSQAAAGGSPYEQYF. The DNA of the CDR3 is TGTGCCAGCAGCCAAGCGGCGGCGGGGGGTTCTCCTTACGAGCAGTACTTC.

In this sample, this clonotype turned up many times. The gene calls are TRBV27 and TRBJ2-7; D might be TRBD1 (6 bases). The CDR3 runs 13 residues. Germline assignment: CDR1 MNHEY and CDR2 SMNVEV (reference sequence). V was cut by 2 bases and J by 7 bases, with 12 bases left in between. The CDR3 loop reads CASSLQGTKEQYF. The DNA for the CDR3 is TGTGCCAGCAGTTTACAGGGGACCAAGGAGCAGTACTTC.

There are many counts of this clonotype. The chain has TRBV13 and TRBJ2-3; the D gene is possibly TRBD1 (6 bases). Germline V CDR1 and CDR2: PRHDT, FYEKMQ (reference sequence). The CDR3 has 16 residues. Trimming shortened V by 2 bases and J by 2 bases, and 14 bases separated the two germline ends. The CDR3 is CASSLSDRTFTDTQYF. The CDR3 DNA reads as TGTGCCAGCAGCTTATCCGACAGGACGTTCACAGATACGCAGTATTTT.

The chain carries TRBV9 and TRBJ1-2, with D unresolved. V was shortened by 6 bases and J by 4 bases, with 13 bases between the two germline ends. The length of the CDR3 is 13 residues. Germline V gives CDR1 SGDLS, CDR2 YYNGEE. CDR3 amino acids: CASTSGRAYGYTF. The CDR3, as DNA: TGTGCCAGCACCTCGGGCCGGGCCTATGGCTACACCTTC. Filled out from reference TRBV9 and TRBJ1-2, the complete variable domain reads DSGVTQTPKHLITATGQRVTLRCSPRSGDLSVYWYQQSLDQGLQFLIQYYNGEERAKGNILERFSAQQFPDLHSELNLSSLELGDSALYFCASTSGRAYGYTFGSGTRLTVV.

This clonotype appeared a few times. The rearrangement links TRBV27 to TRBJ2-7, with D unclear. The CDR3 covers 11 residues. V was cut by 4 bases and J by 4 bases, with 5 bases left in between. The V gene's germline CDR1 is MNHEY and CDR2 SMNVEV (reference sequence). The CDR3 DNA sequence: TGTGCCAGCAGTTCAGATTACGAGCAGTACTTC. Its protein is CASSSDYEQYF.

This chain connects TRBV28 to TRBJ2-3; 8 bases match TRBD2. This CDR3 has 14 residues. J gave up 1 base and V 4 bases, and 1 base lay outside the gene matches. Germline assignment: CDR1 MDHEN and CDR2 SYDVKM. CDR3 coding DNA: TGTGCCAGCAGTTCCGGGAGGGGCACAGATACGCAGTATTTT. Protein: CASSSGRGTDTQYF.

This clonotype was seen at least ten times. The chain couples TRBV4-1 to TRBJ2-2, with TRBD1 as a possible D gene (6 bases). CDR3 length: 12 residues. Trimming took off 8 bases at V and 6 bases at J, with 10 bases between the two ends. Germline lookup yields CDR1 MGHRA and CDR2 YSYEKL. The DNA for the CDR3 is TGCGCCAGCCACACAGGGTCCGGGGAGCTGTTTTTT. Translating it yields CASHTGSGELFF.

The chain has TRBV7-6 and TRBJ2-7; possibly TRBD2 for D (5 bases). V was clipped by 0 bases and J by 5 bases, with 5 bases between them. Germline-derived CDR1 and CDR2 are SGHVS and FNYEAQ. The CDR3 has 12 amino acids. The chain's CDR3 is CASSLAEDEQYF. The CDR3 nucleotides read TGTGCCAGCAGCTTAGCGGAGGACGAGCAGTACTTC.

This clonotype was counted ten times or more. The chain combines TRBV7-8 with TRBJ1-1; D ambiguous. The germline gives CDR1 SGHVS, CDR2 FQNEAQ. V gave up 4 bases and J gave up 6 bases, with 18 bases separating them. The CDR3 length is 15 residues. The CDR3 region has the DNA TGTGCCAGCAGCTCGGTCGGCGGGCGGTTGGCTGAAGCTTTCTTT. Translation: CASSSVGGRLAEAFF.

V usage is TRBV10-3 and J usage is TRBJ1-1; D remains unclear. CDR1 is ENHRY, CDR2 SYGVKD, per germline. Trimming took off 3 bases at V and 4 bases at J, with 18 bases between the two ends. CDR3 length equals 16 residues. CDR3 amino acids: CAISDVTAPMSTEAFF. As DNA, the CDR3 is TGTGCCATCAGTGATGTTACAGCCCCGATGAGCACTGAAGCTTTCTTT.

The rearrangement joins TRBV5-6 to TRBJ2-1; 10 bases are a match to TRBD1. V lost 4 bases and J lost 4; bases outside the gene matches: 5. Germline CDR1 reads SGHDT; CDR2 reads YYEEEE. The CDR3 loop spans 15 amino acids. CDR3 sequence: CASSLPGQGYNEQFF. CDR3 bases: TGTGCCAGCAGCCTCCCGGGACAGGGGTACAATGAGCAGTTCTTC. Combining the CDR3 with reference TRBV5-6 and TRBJ2-1 gives the whole variable domain DAGVTQSPTHLIKTRGQQVTLRCSPKSGHDTVSWYQQALGQGPQFIFQYYEEEERQRGNFPDRFSGHQFPNYSSELNVNALLLGDSALYLCASSLPGQGYNEQFFGPGTRLTVL.